A selection of T cell receptor beta chains follows, all from one sample in a study of T cell responses to AZD1222 COVID-19 vaccine. Some clones are missing from TCRdb's copy, which holds only in-frame ones; the method was immunoSEQ multiplex PCR. The table has 55,000 to 80,000 clones, approximately 80% seen once. This material consisted of peripheral blood, taken on day 0 of AZD1222 vaccination. The receptors originated from an adult in good health. The CDR3 runs from the conserved cysteine through the conserved F or W. The order of the fields is J gene, clone size, D gene, V gene, CDR3 DNA, CDR3 protein. A D gene is named only where the DNA matches it firmly. Expanded clones get a size class; other rows say once, few or many, or leave the size out.

j_gene: TRBJ2-7
abundance: medium-sized
d_gene: .
v_gene: TRBV18
CDR3nt: TGTGCCAGCTCACTGGCGGCGCACGAGCAGTACTTC
CDR3aa: CASSLAAHEQYF

j_gene: TRBJ2-7
abundance: .
d_gene: .
v_gene: TRBV4-3
CDR3nt: TGCGCCAGCAGCCGAGGCGCGTCTGCCTACGAGCAGTACTTC
CDR3aa: CASSRGASAYEQYF

j_gene: TRBJ1-2
abundance: .
d_gene: .
v_gene: TRBV28
CDR3nt: TGTGCCAGCACCACGGGAGCGTTCTATGGCTACACCTTC
CDR3aa: CASTTGAFYGYTF

j_gene: TRBJ2-2
abundance: .
d_gene: TRBD2
v_gene: TRBV6-1
CDR3nt: TGTGCCAGCAGTGAAGCAAGCGGGGGTACCGGGGAGCTGTTTTTT
CDR3aa: CASSEASGGTGELFF

j_gene: TRBJ1-6
abundance: .
d_gene: TRBD1
v_gene: TRBV6-4
CDR3nt: TGTGCCAGCAGTGACTCAACAGGGGATAATTCACCCCTCCACTTT
CDR3aa: CASSDSTGDNSPLHF

j_gene: TRBJ1-3
abundance: .
d_gene: .
v_gene: TRBV7-2
CDR3nt: TGTGCCAGCAGCTTAGAACAGGGCAACTCTGGAAACACCATATATTTT
CDR3aa: CASSLEQGNSGNTIYF

j_gene: TRBJ1-1
abundance: .
d_gene: .
v_gene: TRBV12-3/TRBV12-4
CDR3nt: TGTGCCAGCAGTTTCACCGCCGGGACTGAAGCTTTCTTT
CDR3aa: CASSFTAGTEAFF

j_gene: TRBJ1-4
abundance: .
d_gene: .
v_gene: TRBV28
CDR3nt: TGTGCCAGCAGTCCCCCCGGGCCTGAAAAACTGTTTTTT
CDR3aa: CASSPPGPEKLFF

j_gene: TRBJ2-7
abundance: .
d_gene: .
v_gene: TRBV19
CDR3nt: TGTGCCAGTAGCACTGGTCGCGAGCAGTACTTC
CDR3aa: CASSTGREQYF

j_gene: TRBJ1-3
abundance: few
d_gene: .
v_gene: TRBV6-5
CDR3nt: TGTGCCATAAGGTCGGCAGGGGTTGGAAACACCATATATTTT
CDR3aa: CAIRSAGVGNTIYF

j_gene: TRBJ2-5
abundance: few
d_gene: .
v_gene: TRBV10-1
CDR3nt: TGCGCCAGCAGTGCCGGTGGAGAGACCCAGTACTTC
CDR3aa: CASSAGGETQYF

j_gene: TRBJ1-1
abundance: .
d_gene: .
v_gene: TRBV7-3
CDR3nt: TGTGCCAGCAGCTTAGACCTGAACACTGAAGCTTTCTTT
CDR3aa: CASSLDLNTEAFF

j_gene: TRBJ1-6
abundance: .
d_gene: .
v_gene: TRBV28
CDR3nt: TGTGCCAGCAGTAGGGGTGCGGGGAATTCACCCCTCCACTTT
CDR3aa: CASSRGAGNSPLHF

j_gene: TRBJ1-2
abundance: .
d_gene: .
v_gene: TRBV21-1
CDR3nt: TGTGCCCGACGTGATGGGGCATTTAACTATGGCTACACCTTC
CDR3aa: CARRDGAFNYGYTF

j_gene: TRBJ1-1
abundance: .
d_gene: .
v_gene: TRBV19
CDR3nt: TGTGCCAGTAGTATAGCCCTATCCCCTGAAGCTTTCTTT
CDR3aa: CASSIALSPEAFF

j_gene: TRBJ1-4
abundance: few
d_gene: .
v_gene: TRBV18
CDR3nt: TGTGCCAGCCGCAGAGGGGAAAGAAGTGAAAAACTGTTTTTT
CDR3aa: CASRRGERSEKLFF

j_gene: TRBJ2-2
abundance: once
d_gene: .
v_gene: TRBV24-1
CDR3nt: TGTGCCACCAGTGATTCTTTGGGAGGCACCGGGGAGCTGTTTTTT
CDR3aa: CATSDSLGGTGELFF

j_gene: TRBJ1-5
abundance: .
d_gene: TRBD1
v_gene: TRBV28
CDR3nt: TGTGCCAGCAGTTTACCGACAGGGGACCCACGTCGGCCCCAGCATTTT
CDR3aa: CASSLPTGDPRRPQHF

j_gene: TRBJ1-2
abundance: .
d_gene: .
v_gene: TRBV27
CDR3nt: TGTGCCAGCAGTCAAGACGGAAACTATGGCTACACCTTC
CDR3aa: CASSQDGNYGYTF

j_gene: TRBJ1-4
abundance: .
d_gene: TRBD1
v_gene: TRBV19
CDR3nt: TGTGCCAGTAGACGGGCAGGGGGCGCAACTAATGAAAAACTGTTTTTT
CDR3aa: CASRRAGGATNEKLFF

j_gene: TRBJ2-2
abundance: .
d_gene: TRBD1
v_gene: TRBV4-2
CDR3nt: TGTGCCAGCAGCCGGGACAGGGGAGCCGGGGAGCTGTTTTTT
CDR3aa: CASSRDRGAGELFF

j_gene: TRBJ1-5
abundance: once
d_gene: .
v_gene: TRBV9
CDR3nt: TGTGCCAGCAGCGTAGGCAAGTTTCCCTCTCAGCCCCAGCATTTT
CDR3aa: CASSVGKFPSQPQHF

j_gene: TRBJ2-5
abundance: .
d_gene: .
v_gene: TRBV7-9
CDR3nt: TGTGCCAGCAGCTTAGGTCGCGGGGAGCGGGAGACCCAGTACTTC
CDR3aa: CASSLGRGERETQYF

j_gene: TRBJ1-4
abundance: .
d_gene: .
v_gene: TRBV10-1
CDR3nt: TGCGCCAGCAGTGAGAGGGACGGAGAAAAACTGTTTTTT
CDR3aa: CASSERDGEKLFF

j_gene: TRBJ2-5
abundance: .
d_gene: TRBD2
v_gene: TRBV6-2/TRBV6-3
CDR3nt: TGTGCCAGCAGTCTGGTACTAGCGGGTGAAGAGACCCAGTACTTC
CDR3aa: CASSLVLAGEETQYF

j_gene: TRBJ1-6
abundance: .
d_gene: .
v_gene: TRBV12-1
CDR3nt: TGTGCCAGCAGCTTGGGACAAGGACACCCCTATAATTCACCCCTCCACTTT
CDR3aa: CASSLGQGHPYNSPLHF

j_gene: TRBJ1-5
abundance: .
d_gene: .
v_gene: TRBV4-2
CDR3nt: TGTGCCAGCAGCCAAGATCCAGGGAACAGCAATCAGCCCCAGCATTTT
CDR3aa: CASSQDPGNSNQPQHF

j_gene: TRBJ2-7
abundance: .
d_gene: .
v_gene: TRBV7-9
CDR3nt: TGTGCCAGCAGTTCGGACATTTTCGAGCAGTACTTC
CDR3aa: CASSSDIFEQYF

j_gene: TRBJ2-3
abundance: .
d_gene: .
v_gene: TRBV20-1
CDR3nt: TGCAGTGCTAGTTCAAGCGGCACAGATACGCAGTATTTT
CDR3aa: CSASSSGTDTQYF

j_gene: TRBJ2-7
abundance: .
d_gene: .
v_gene: TRBV10-3
CDR3nt: TGTGCCATCCGAGAACAGGGTAGCTACGAGCAGTACTTC
CDR3aa: CAIREQGSYEQYF

j_gene: TRBJ2-3
abundance: .
d_gene: TRBD1
v_gene: TRBV6-6
CDR3nt: TGTGCCAGCAGGGACAGGGCGTTTACAGATACGCAGTATTTT
CDR3aa: CASRDRAFTDTQYF

j_gene: TRBJ2-7
abundance: .
d_gene: .
v_gene: TRBV4-3
CDR3nt: TGCGCCAGCAGCCAGGGGGCCGGGGAGCAGTACTTC
CDR3aa: CASSQGAGEQYF

j_gene: TRBJ1-1
abundance: once
d_gene: TRBD1
v_gene: TRBV3-1/TRBV3-2
CDR3nt: TGTGCCAGCAGCCATAGGGACAGGGACACTGAAGCTTTCTTT
CDR3aa: CASSHRDRDTEAFF

j_gene: TRBJ2-3
abundance: .
d_gene: TRBD2
v_gene: TRBV7-9
CDR3nt: TGTGCCAGCAGCACGGGACTAGCGGGAGTCGATACGCAGTATTTT
CDR3aa: CASSTGLAGVDTQYF

j_gene: TRBJ1-5
abundance: .
d_gene: .
v_gene: TRBV9
CDR3nt: TGTGCCAGCAGCGTAGGGACGGGACGCCAGCCCCAGCATTTT
CDR3aa: CASSVGTGRQPQHF

j_gene: TRBJ2-4
abundance: .
d_gene: .
v_gene: TRBV29-1
CDR3nt: TGCAGCGTTGACTCGGGGGAAAACATTCAGTACTTC
CDR3aa: CSVDSGENIQYF

j_gene: TRBJ1-2
abundance: .
d_gene: .
v_gene: TRBV7-8
CDR3nt: TGTGCCAGCAGCTTAAGGTCAGGGAACTATGGCTACACCTTC
CDR3aa: CASSLRSGNYGYTF

j_gene: TRBJ2-1
abundance: .
d_gene: .
v_gene: TRBV28
CDR3nt: TGTGCCAGCAAAGAGGTAGACAATGAGCAGTTCTTC
CDR3aa: CASKEVDNEQFF

j_gene: TRBJ2-3
abundance: .
d_gene: .
v_gene: TRBV19
CDR3nt: TGTGCCAGCAACGGGAGAACAGATACGCAGTATTTT
CDR3aa: CASNGRTDTQYF

j_gene: TRBJ1-2
abundance: .
d_gene: .
v_gene: TRBV6-5
CDR3nt: TGTGCCAGCAGTTACTCGGGTGCTTGGGGTAACTATGGCTACACCTTC
CDR3aa: CASSYSGAWGNYGYTF

j_gene: TRBJ1-2
abundance: .
d_gene: .
v_gene: TRBV7-9
CDR3nt: TGTGCCAGCACCGAAGGGTTCGGGCGTGGCTACACCTTC
CDR3aa: CASTEGFGRGYTF

j_gene: TRBJ2-1
abundance: .
d_gene: TRBD2
v_gene: TRBV6-2/TRBV6-3
CDR3nt: TGTGCCAGCAGTTCCTGGACTAGCGGGTCAGGAGGGAATGAGCAGTTCTTC
CDR3aa: CASSSWTSGSGGNEQFF

j_gene: TRBJ1-3
abundance: few
d_gene: TRBD1
v_gene: TRBV28
CDR3nt: TGTGCCAGCAGTTTATACGACAGGGGGCGTGGAAACACCATATATTTT
CDR3aa: CASSLYDRGRGNTIYF

j_gene: TRBJ2-2
abundance: .
d_gene: .
v_gene: TRBV11-3
CDR3nt: TGTGCCAGCAGCTTAGCGGATAGCTCCGCCGGGGAGCTGTTTTTT
CDR3aa: CASSLADSSAGELFF

j_gene: TRBJ1-2
abundance: .
d_gene: .
v_gene: TRBV29-1
CDR3nt: TGCAGCGTTGCAGACATCTATGGCTACACCTTC
CDR3aa: CSVADIYGYTF

j_gene: TRBJ2-3
abundance: medium-sized
d_gene: .
v_gene: TRBV3-1/TRBV3-2
CDR3nt: TGTGCCAGCAGCCCGTGGGGCACAGATACGCAGTATTTT
CDR3aa: CASSPWGTDTQYF

j_gene: TRBJ1-4
abundance: .
d_gene: TRBD1
v_gene: TRBV5-1
CDR3nt: TGCGCCAGCACCAGGGGGGGTAATGAAAAACTGTTTTTT
CDR3aa: CASTRGGNEKLFF

j_gene: TRBJ2-5
abundance: .
d_gene: TRBD1
v_gene: TRBV5-1
CDR3nt: TGCGCCAGCAGCAAAGACAGGGTCGGGCAAGAGACCCAGTACTTC
CDR3aa: CASSKDRVGQETQYF

j_gene: TRBJ2-7
abundance: .
d_gene: .
v_gene: TRBV12-3/TRBV12-4
CDR3nt: TGTGCCAGCAGTTTGAGCAACTCCTACGAGCAGTACTTC
CDR3aa: CASSLSNSYEQYF

j_gene: TRBJ1-1
abundance: few
d_gene: TRBD1
v_gene: TRBV3-1/TRBV3-2
CDR3nt: TGTGCCAGCAGCCAGGGGACAGGGCCCGGGGCTGAAGCTTTCTTT
CDR3aa: CASSQGTGPGAEAFF

j_gene: TRBJ1-1
abundance: .
d_gene: .
v_gene: TRBV27
CDR3nt: TGTGCCACCCGAGCTGGGTGGGACACTGAAGCTTTCTTT
CDR3aa: CATRAGWDTEAFF

j_gene: TRBJ1-5
abundance: .
d_gene: .
v_gene: TRBV30
CDR3nt: TGTGCCTGGAGTGTAGGTAATCAGCCCCAGCATTTT
CDR3aa: CAWSVGNQPQHF

j_gene: TRBJ1-5
abundance: .
d_gene: TRBD1
v_gene: TRBV29-1
CDR3nt: TGCAGCGTAGGGACAGGGAGGGTGCAGCCCCAGCATTTT
CDR3aa: CSVGTGRVQPQHF

j_gene: TRBJ1-6
abundance: .
d_gene: .
v_gene: TRBV18
CDR3nt: TGTGCCAGCTCACCAGGGGTTGGTAATTCACCCCTCCACTTT
CDR3aa: CASSPGVGNSPLHF

j_gene: TRBJ2-7
abundance: .
d_gene: .
v_gene: TRBV27
CDR3nt: TGTGCCAGCAGTTTAGAAGGAAGTTCCTACGAGCAGTACTTC
CDR3aa: CASSLEGSSYEQYF

j_gene: TRBJ1-5
abundance: .
d_gene: .
v_gene: TRBV9
CDR3nt: TGTGCCAGCAGCGCTGCAGGACCGAATAGCAATCAGCCCCAGCATTTT
CDR3aa: CASSAAGPNSNQPQHF

j_gene: TRBJ1-6
abundance: .
d_gene: TRBD1
v_gene: TRBV28
CDR3nt: TGTGCCAGCAGTGCGGGGACAGATAATTCACCCCTCCACTTT
CDR3aa: CASSAGTDNSPLHF

j_gene: TRBJ2-5
abundance: .
d_gene: .
v_gene: TRBV7-2
CDR3nt: TGTGCCAGCACAGGATCGGGGAAGACCCAGTACTTC
CDR3aa: CASTGSGKTQYF

j_gene: TRBJ1-2
abundance: .
d_gene: .
v_gene: TRBV10-3
CDR3nt: TGTGCCATCAGTGAGAGGGGGGGAGGAGTCTATGGCTACACCTTC
CDR3aa: CAISERGGGVYGYTF

j_gene: TRBJ1-3
abundance: .
d_gene: .
v_gene: TRBV5-1
CDR3nt: TGCGCCAGCAGCTTGGCGGTCTCTGGAAACACCATATATTTT
CDR3aa: CASSLAVSGNTIYF